One sample yielded the 24 T cell receptor beta chains listed below, sequenced in a study of T cell responses to AZD1222 COVID-19 vaccine. Sequenced by immunoSEQ multiplex PCR; TCRdb stores in-frame clones only, minus some. The data hold approximately 130,000 clones, with about 79% observed a single time. This sample comprised peripheral blood, obtained 28 days after the second AZD1222 dose. These receptors were obtained from an adult who received the AZD1222 COVID-19 vaccine.

The V and J genes are TRBV7-2 and TRBJ1-1; maybe TRBD1 (5 bases). There are 14 residues in the CDR3. V dropped 3 bases and J dropped 4 bases, with 12 bases sitting between them. Germline V gene data show CDR1 as SGHTA and CDR2 as FQGNSA. Here the CDR3 DNA reads TGTGCCAGCAGCTTCACCACAGGATTCACTGAAGCTTTCTTT. This sequence encodes CASSFTTGFTEAFF.

The chain combines TRBV19 with TRBJ1-5; D uncertain. V lost 5 bases, J lost 7 bases, and 27 bases lay in between. This CDR3 has 18 amino acids. From germline, CDR1 is LNHDA and CDR2 SQIVND (reference sequence). Here the CDR3 reads CASSSPGFLGSPHQPQHF. CDR3 bases: TGTGCCAGTAGTTCCCCCGGTTTCCTCGGCTCCCCCCACCAGCCCCAGCATTTT.

This clone has a single count. The rearrangement links TRBV4-1 to TRBJ2-7; TRBD1 matches 8 bases. After removal of 3 bases from V and 3 bases from J, the junction contained 4 bases not matched to a gene. The CDR3 length is 14 residues. CDR1 and CDR2 from the germline V gene are MGHRA and YSYEKL. CDR3 region: CASSQRDRNYEQYF. DNA for the CDR3: TGCGCCAGCAGCCAGCGGGACAGGAACTACGAGCAGTACTTC.

This chain connects TRBV19 to TRBJ1-2, with D perhaps matching TRBD1 (5 bases). Trimming removed 4 bases from V and 7 bases from J, with 16 bases in between. CDR1 and CDR2 (germline): LNHDA, SQIVND (reference sequence). The CDR3 runs 14 residues. The CDR3 is CASSSGGGIRGYTF. The CDR3 coding sequence is TGTGCCAGTAGTAGCGGCGGGGGAATCCGTGGCTACACCTTC. The full variable domain, its missing parts supplied by reference TRBV19 and TRBJ1-2, is DGGITQSPKYLFRKEGQNVTLSCEQNLNHDAMYWYRQDPGQGLRLIYYSQIVNDFQKGDIAEGYSVSREKKESFPLTVTSAQKNPTAFYLCASSSGGGIRGYTFGSGTRLTVV.

V gene TRBV27 combines with J gene TRBJ1-2; D is ambiguous. The CDR3 extends over 18 amino acids. The germline V gene has CDR1 MNHEY and CDR2 SMNVEV (reference sequence). The V and J ends lost 5 bases and 5 bases respectively, with 27 bases between them. The CDR3 protein is CASSPDRTPSNSWYGYTF. DNA of the CDR3: TGTGCCAGCAGTCCCGACCGGACCCCCAGTAATTCTTGGTATGGCTACACCTTC.

The chain employs TRBV20-1 and TRBJ1-1; 10 positions agree with TRBD1. Germline assignment: CDR1 DFQATT and CDR2 SNEGSKA (reference sequence). V lost 6 bases to trimming and J lost 8 bases; unmatched junction nucleotides: 3. This CDR3 has 11 residues. CDR3 protein: CSAGQGLEAFF. In nucleotides, the CDR3 is TGCAGTGCGGGACAGGGGTTAGAAGCTTTCTTT.

In DNA form, the CDR3 reads TGCGCCAGCAGTGATAAGTCAGGGGGACAATCAATGTACGAGCAGTACTTC. It encodes CASSDKSGGQSMYEQYF. The V gene is TRBV10-2, the J gene TRBJ2-7; 7 nucleotides align to TRBD1. This CDR3 region has 17 residues. V was clipped by 3 bases and J by 4 bases; unmatched bases: 15. Germline V CDR1 and CDR2: WSHSY, SAAADI.

The V gene is TRBV10-3, the J gene TRBJ1-4, with D perhaps matching TRBD1 (6 bases). The length of the CDR3 is 12 residues. Germline CDR1 ENHRY, CDR2 SYGVKD. V gave up 10 bases and J gave up 12 bases, with 18 bases separating them. The CDR3 here is CATPDGGQELFF. The CDR3 nucleotides read TGTGCCACCCCGGATGGGGGGCAGGAACTGTTTTTT.

This chain joins TRBV3-1 (or the pseudogene TRBV3-2) and TRBJ1-2; D not certain. This CDR3 spans 13 amino acids. Trimming left V 1 base short and J 1 base short, with 4 bases between. Germline assignment: CDR1 LGHDT and CDR2 YNNKEL (reference sequence). CDR3 in amino acids: CASSQGGNYGYTF. CDR3 bases: TGTGCCAGCAGCCAAGGGGGTAACTATGGCTACACCTTC.

Note on this clone: Here the CDR3 omits its conserved ending phenylalanine or tryptophan, so a read error is the likely source. The limits of the CDR3 on the DNA are not certain, so only TCRdb's listed CDR3 is given. V and J are TRBV12-5 and TRBJ2-7. The CDR3 comprises 10 residues, both ends counted. Germline CDR1 and CDR2: LGHNT and FRNRAP. The CDR3 loop is CASGLPTLVA.

The rearrangement uses TRBV6-6 and TRBJ1-1, with D possibly TRBD1 on 6 matching bases. The CDR3 loop spans 18 amino acids. V was trimmed by 5 bases and J by 4 bases, leaving 26 bases between them. Germline CDR1 reads MNHNY; CDR2 reads SVGAGI (reference sequence). CDR3 bases: TGTGCCAGCAGTCCTCAATCGGGACTTAGGGGGTGGAGCACTGAAGCTTTCTTT. This translates into CASSPQSGLRGWSTEAFF.

The V call is TRBV15, the J call TRBJ1-1; no definite D call. CDR1 LNHNV and CDR2 YYDKDF come from the germline V gene (reference sequence). Between the trimmed V and J ends, which lost 5 bases and 6 bases, there was a span of 16 bases. This CDR3 comprises 14 residues. This CDR3 is CATSAARTPAEAFF. In DNA form, the CDR3 reads TGTGCCACCAGCGCGGCCAGGACGCCCGCTGAAGCTTTCTTT.

The J gene is TRBJ1-5, the V gene TRBV3-1 (or the pseudogene TRBV3-2), with a possible D match to TRBD1 (6 bases). V lost 1 base and J 1 base, leaving 14 bases between the germline ends. The germline gives CDR1 LGHDT, CDR2 YNNKEL (reference sequence). The CDR3 has 17 residues. CDR3 DNA: TGTGCCAGCAGCCAAGGGTCCCAGGGGAAAAGCAATCAGCCCCAGCATTTT. This encodes CASSQGSQGKSNQPQHF.

CDR3 in DNA: TGTGCCAGCAGCTCCCGGGACAGTTTAAATGAGCAGTTCTTC. Its translation is CASSSRDSLNEQFF. The genes are TRBV21-1 and TRBJ2-1; the table's D call, TRBD1, was not checked against the DNA. TRBV21-1 has pseudogene status. The CDR3 spans 14 residues.

This clone has more than one count but fewer than ten. V is TRBV6-5 and J is TRBJ2-3; possible D gene TRBD2, 6 bases. Per germline, CDR1 MNHEY and CDR2 SVGAGI. CDR3 length equals 14 residues. V was shortened by 6 bases and J by 4 bases, with 14 bases between the two germline ends. CDR3 loop: CASSSGVIPDTQYF. The CDR3 bases are TGTGCCAGCAGCTCGGGAGTCATTCCAGATACGCAGTATTTT.

The chain employs TRBV5-5 and TRBJ1-1; 10 bases align to TRBD1. After removal of 3 bases from V and 1 base from J, the junction contained 6 bases not matched to a gene. Germline V lookup: CDR1 SGHKS, CDR2 YYEKEE (reference sequence). This CDR3 is 16 amino acids long. CDR3 in DNA: TGTGCCAGCAGCTCAGGGACAGGGGAGCCGAACACTGAAGCTTTCTTT. Protein sequence: CASSSGTGEPNTEAFF.

The chain couples TRBV2 to TRBJ2-1; TRBD2 is a possible D gene (6 bases). Trimming took 8 bases from V and 1 from J, leaving 15 bases between them. The CDR3 spans 15 residues. Looked up from germline, CDR1 is SNHLY and CDR2 is FYNNEI. CDR3 coding DNA: TGTGCCAGCTGGGTGGTAGCGGAGTCCTACAATGAGCAGTTCTTC. This encodes CASWVVAESYNEQFF.

The V and J genes are TRBV15 and TRBJ2-3; the D gene is possibly TRBD1 (6 bases). Trimming removed 7 bases at V and 4 bases at J, with 12 bases between. This CDR3 is built from 13 residues. The V gene's germline CDR1 is LNHNV and CDR2 YYDKDF (reference sequence). The CDR3 region is CATKTGWADTQYF. CDR3 coding DNA: TGTGCCACCAAAACAGGGTGGGCAGATACGCAGTATTTT.

The V and J genes are TRBV9 and TRBJ2-2; D may be TRBD1 (5 bases). Germline values: CDR1 SGDLS, CDR2 YYNGEE. Trimming cost V 7 bases and J 5 bases, with 12 bases left between them. This CDR3 has 13 amino acids. The CDR3 nucleotides read TGTGCCAGCGACCCAGGGCATACCGGGGAGCTGTTTTTT. Protein: CASDPGHTGELFF.

The chain has TRBV5-6 and TRBJ1-2, with D possibly being TRBD1 (5 bases). Germline CDR1 is SGHDT and CDR2 is YYEEEE. This CDR3 region has 14 residues. V gave up 2 bases and J gave up 4 bases, with 12 bases separating them. CDR3 in amino acids: CASSLGDLIYGYTF. In nucleotides, the CDR3 is TGTGCCAGCAGCTTAGGGGATCTGATCTATGGCTACACCTTC.

The rearrangement joins TRBV3-1 (or the pseudogene TRBV3-2) to TRBJ2-7; 13 positions agree with TRBD2. The J segment lost 2 bases and the V segment lost 4 bases, leaving 17 bases of the junction unmatched. This CDR3 comprises 20 residues. Germline CDR1 LGHDT, CDR2 YNNKEL (reference sequence). DNA of the CDR3: TGTGCCAGCAGCCGAATCCCGACTAGCGGGGGGTCGTACCCCGCCTACGAGCAGTACTTC. Translation: CASSRIPTSGGSYPAYEQYF.

The rearrangement links TRBV6-5 to TRBJ1-3; D uncertain. This CDR3 region has 15 residues. V gave up 6 bases and J gave up 1 base, with 13 bases separating them. Germline assignment: CDR1 MNHEY and CDR2 SVGAGI. For the CDR3, the DNA is TGTGCCAGCAGCCCACTTTCTAAGTCTGGAAACACCATATATTTT. As protein: CASSPLSKSGNTIYF.

The CDR3 DNA is TGTGCCGCTAAGACAACTAATGAAAAACTGTTTTTT. Translated, it gives CAAKTTNEKLFF. V gene TRBV28 combines with J gene TRBJ1-4; D is unclear. V was cut by 11 bases and J by 0 bases, with 7 bases left in between. Germline CDR1 and CDR2: MDHEN and SYDVKM. The CDR3 has 12 residues. The variable domain in full, completed from reference TRBV28 and TRBJ1-4, reads DVKVTQSSRYLVKRTGEKVFLECVQDMDHENMFWYRQDPGLGLRLIYFSYDVKMKEKGDIPEGYSVSREKKERFSLILESASTNQTSMYLCAAKTTNEKLFFGSGTQLSVL.

The genes are TRBV7-2 and TRBJ1-5; no reliable D call. The germline CDR1 and CDR2 sequences are SGHTA and FQGNSA. This CDR3 comprises 13 residues. Deletions cut 1 base from V and 5 bases from J, with 6 bases between. The DNA for the CDR3 is TGTGCCAGCAGCTTAGGGTTATATCAGCCCCAGCATTTT. The encoded protein is CASSLGLYQPQHF.